Below, 27 T cell receptor beta chains from the same sample are listed, as sequenced in a study of PD-1 blockade in classical Hodgkin lymphoma. The table came from immunoSEQ multiplex PCR; TCRdb's copy has only in-frame clones and leaves some out. The sample has about 30,000 clones; less than 80% are singletons. Every patient relapsed after autologous stem cell transplantation, and brentuximab vedotin exposure varied. Sequencing used peripheral blood mononuclear cells (PBMCs), obtained before the second cycle of nivolumab. The receptor set was obtained from a human donor with classical Hodgkin lymphoma.

V and J are TRBV5-1 and TRBJ2-3; 7 nucleotides line up with TRBD1. V was clipped by 3 bases and J by 5 bases; unmatched bases: 12. This CDR3 spans 16 amino acids. Germline V gene lookup returns CDR1 SGHRS and CDR2 YFSETQ. CDR3 protein: CASSSRQGSEGDTQYF. CDR3 nucleotides: TGCGCCAGCAGCTCTAGACAGGGCAGTGAGGGAGATACGCAGTATTTT.

The gene calls are TRBV5-1 and TRBJ1-2; 8 nucleotides agree with TRBD1. The CDR3 consists of 18 residues. The junction had 15 bases not matched to a gene; V was cut back by 4 bases and J by 1 base. CDR1 and CDR2 from the germline V gene are SGHRS and YFSETQ. The CDR3 protein is CASSAKFPGQDFNYGYTF. CDR3 in DNA: TGCGCCAGCAGCGCCAAATTTCCGGGACAGGACTTTAACTATGGCTACACCTTC.

The rearrangement uses TRBV5-4 and TRBJ2-7, with a tentative D call TRBD1 (5 bases). The CDR3 loop spans 15 amino acids. CDR1 is SGHNT and CDR2 is YYREEE in the germline V gene (reference sequence). Trimming took 0 bases from V and 2 from J, leaving 12 bases between them. The CDR3 nucleotides read TGTGCCAGCAGCTTGGGGCAGGGTGGTCCCTACGAGCAGTACTTC. It codes for CASSLGQGGPYEQYF.

J is TRBJ1-2 and V is TRBV28; possibly TRBD1 for D (5 bases). Trimming took off 2 bases at V and 5 bases at J, with 9 bases between the two ends. This CDR3 is 13 amino acids long. Germline lookup yields CDR1 MDHEN and CDR2 SYDVKM. The CDR3 nucleotides read TGTGCCAGCAGTTTAAGGGGCATGTATGGCTACACCTTC. Translated, it gives CASSLRGMYGYTF.

The chain recombines TRBV15 with TRBJ1-5, with 7 bases aligning to TRBD1. CDR1 LNHNV and CDR2 YYDKDF come from the germline V gene (reference sequence). V was pared by 7 bases and J by 4 bases, with 10 bases of the junction left unmatched. The CDR3 sequence is 15 residues long. DNA for the CDR3: TGTGCCACCAAATCAGGGGGTGAGTGGAATCAGCCCCAGCATTTT. As protein: CATKSGGEWNQPQHF.

The sample holds a few counts of this clone. This sequence joins TRBV4-1 and TRBJ2-5; TRBD2 matches 7 bases. There are 17 residues in the CDR3. J lost 4 bases, V lost 0 bases, and 11 bases had no gene match. Germline CDR1 and CDR2: MGHRA and YSYEKL. The CDR3 region has the DNA TGCGCCAGCAGCCAAGAAGGCTGGGCGGGAGCAGGAGAGACCCAGTACTTC. Translated, it gives CASSQEGWAGAGETQYF.

This sequence joins TRBV11-2 and TRBJ2-1; weak D call: TRBD2 (6 bases). The CDR3 runs to 14 residues. The germline V gene has CDR1 SGHAT and CDR2 FQNNGV. V was trimmed by 4 bases and J by 1 base, leaving 8 bases between them. This CDR3 reads CASSSRGSYNEQFF. DNA of the CDR3: TGTGCCAGCAGCTCACGGGGGTCCTACAATGAGCAGTTCTTC.

A note on this clone: This specimen includes other DNA sequences encoding the same CDR3. The chain combines TRBV7-9 with TRBJ1-5; D gene unclear. Per germline, CDR1 SEHNR and CDR2 FQNEAQ (reference sequence). The CDR3 runs 12 residues. V lost 5 bases and J lost 1, with 3 bases in between. The CDR3 here is CASSVSNQPQHF. DNA of the CDR3: TGTGCCAGCAGCGTGAGCAATCAGCCCCAGCATTTT.

This clone was seen a few times. V usage is TRBV18 and J usage is TRBJ1-5; D is unclear. The length of the CDR3 is 17 residues. Between the trimmed V and J ends, which lost 6 bases and 1 base, there was a span of 19 bases. Germline V gene data show CDR1 as KGHSH and CDR2 as LQKENI. The CDR3 loop reads CASSTDGLGMSNQPQHF. CDR3 DNA: TGTGCCAGCTCTACGGATGGGTTGGGAATGAGCAATCAGCCCCAGCATTTT.

This rearrangement joins TRBV28 to TRBJ1-3; weak D call: TRBD1 (5 bases). The CDR3 is 15 amino acids. Germline values: CDR1 MDHEN, CDR2 SYDVKM. V dropped 4 bases and J dropped 0 bases, with 10 bases sitting between them. CDR3 nucleotide sequence: TGTGCCAGCAGTTCCCAGGGCAACTCTGGAAACACCATATATTTT. This codes for CASSSQGNSGNTIYF.

DNA of the CDR3: TGTGCCATCAGTGAGACCGGGACAGGCAATGAAAAACTGTTTTTT. Protein sequence: CAISETGTGNEKLFF. This chain links TRBV10-3 with TRBJ1-4; 8 bases are a match to TRBD1. There are 15 residues in the CDR3. J lost 5 bases, V lost 2 bases, and 4 bases had no gene match. The germline CDR1 and CDR2 sequences are ENHRY and SYGVKD.

This clone was counted a few times. The V and J genes are TRBV7-8 and TRBJ2-1; perhaps TRBD2 as D (6 bases). Germline CDR1 and CDR2: SGHVS and FQNEAQ. The CDR3 has 16 residues. V was pared by 7 bases and J by 4 bases, with 20 bases between. CDR3 in DNA: TGTGCCAGCAAACTTAGCAACGGGGGAGCGTACAATGAGCAGTTCTTC. Encoded protein: CASKLSNGGAYNEQFF.

This clone has just a few counts. The chain carries TRBV19 and TRBJ1-1, with 8 bases that match TRBD1. The CDR3 is made up of 17 amino acids. Germline lookup yields CDR1 LNHDA and CDR2 SQIVND (reference sequence). The V gene end was trimmed by 2 bases and the J gene end by 1 base; junction bases not matched to a gene: 9. The DNA of the CDR3 is TGTGCCAGTAGTATATATAAAATCGGGACAGGGAACACTGAAGCTTTCTTT. Protein sequence: CASSIYKIGTGNTEAFF.

This rearrangement joins TRBV15 to TRBJ1-2, with D unclear. Germline CDR1 LNHNV, CDR2 YYDKDF (reference sequence). The CDR3 length is 14 residues. V gave up 5 bases and J gave up 5 bases, with 15 bases separating them. This CDR3 reads CATSQREGGYGYTF. CDR3 in DNA: TGTGCCACCAGCCAAAGAGAGGGAGGGTATGGCTACACCTTC.

This rearrangement joins TRBV7-2 to TRBJ2-1; D is uncertain. The CDR3 is 15 amino acids. Trimming took off 5 bases at V and 9 bases at J, with 20 bases between the two ends. Germline assignment: CDR1 SGHTA and CDR2 FQGNSA. This chain's CDR3 is CASSPILDSDGEQFF. The DNA of the CDR3 is TGTGCCAGCAGCCCGATACTTGATAGTGACGGTGAGCAGTTCTTC.

The chain uses TRBV7-9 and TRBJ2-2, with a possible D match to TRBD2 (6 bases). The CDR3 has 16 amino acids. V shed 6 bases and J shed 1 base, with 15 bases lying between them. Germline V CDR1 and CDR2: SEHNR, FQNEAQ (reference sequence). The CDR3 region is CASRHSTEGNTGELFF. The CDR3 region has the DNA TGTGCCAGCAGACACTCAACGGAGGGGAACACCGGGGAGCTGTTTTTT.

CDR3 protein: CASSLGPNPSYEQYF. CDR3 bases: TGTGCCAGCAGCTTAGGTCCCAACCCCTCTTACGAGCAGTACTTC. The rearrangement links TRBV7-8 to TRBJ2-7; D gene uncertain. The CDR3 sequence is 15 residues long. V gave up 1 base and J gave up 4 bases, with 14 bases separating them. CDR1 and CDR2 (germline): SGHVS, FQNEAQ.

This chain joins TRBV30 and TRBJ1-3; D is unclear. This CDR3 contains 11 residues. The germline V gene has CDR1 GTSNPN and CDR2 SVGIG (reference sequence). Trimming pared 8 bases from V and 2 bases from J, leaving 7 bases between. The DNA of the CDR3 is TGTGCCGGAAGGGCTGGAAACACCATATATTTT. This translates into CAGRAGNTIYF.

This clone came up a few times. The chain recombines TRBV7-9 with TRBJ1-4; maybe TRBD1 (5 bases). Germline CDR1 SEHNR, CDR2 FQNEAQ (reference sequence). The V end lost 5 bases, the J end lost 12 bases, and 19 bases lay between the germline ends. The CDR3 consists of 14 residues. CDR3 DNA: TGTGCCAGCAGCGCTACTACCGGGACGGGGGAACTGTTTTTT. This sequence encodes CASSATTGTGELFF.

The chain has TRBV11-2 and TRBJ2-3; D is uncertain. CDR1 is SGHAT, CDR2 FQNNGV, per germline. The CDR3 contains 15 residues. V was shortened by 5 bases and J by 0 bases, with 12 bases between the two germline ends. The CDR3 here is CASSRLTFSTDTQYF. CDR3 bases: TGTGCCAGCAGCCGTCTGACTTTTAGCACAGATACGCAGTATTTT. Drawing the rest from reference TRBV11-2 and TRBJ2-3, the complete variable domain is EAGVAQSPRYKIIEKRQSVAFWCNPISGHATLYWYQQILGQGPKLLIQFQNNGVVDDSQLPKDRFSAERLKGVDSTLKIQPAKLEDSAVYLCASSRLTFSTDTQYFGPGTRLTVL.

There are a few counts of this clone. The chain recombines TRBV6-5 with TRBJ1-3; no firm D call. This CDR3 is 13 amino acids long. The germline V gene encodes CDR1 MNHEY and CDR2 SVGAGI. Trimming took off 7 bases at V and 1 base at J, with 8 bases between the two ends. CDR3 sequence reads: CASTTVSGNTIYF. The CDR3 coding sequence is TGTGCCAGCACCACCGTGTCTGGAAACACCATATATTTT.

The V and J genes are TRBV2 and TRBJ2-3; the D is unclear. Per germline, CDR1 SNHLY and CDR2 FYNNEI. V dropped 7 bases and J dropped 1 base, with 12 bases sitting between them. The CDR3 length is 14 residues. The CDR3 DNA is TGTGCCAGCAACTTGTGGGTACGCACAGATACGCAGTATTTT. Its translation: CASNLWVRTDTQYF.

The rearrangement uses TRBV7-2 and TRBJ1-4, with D tentatively TRBD1 (5 bases). Trimming removed 6 bases from V and 3 bases from J, with 14 bases in between. From germline, CDR1 is SGHTA and CDR2 FQGNSA. This CDR3 is built from 15 residues. Here the CDR3 DNA reads TGTGCCAGCAGTATGGGGGGGAGTGCTAATGAAAAACTGTTTTTT. Translation: CASSMGGSANEKLFF.

The chain joins TRBV19 to TRBJ1-2; D is unresolved. The germline V gene encodes CDR1 LNHDA and CDR2 SQIVND (reference sequence). The length of the CDR3 is 13 residues. Trimming stripped 2 bases from V and 3 bases from J, with 7 bases between. CDR3 protein: CASSISLYYGYTF. The CDR3 DNA reads TGTGCCAGTAGTATATCCCTTTACTATGGCTACACCTTC.

The chain uses TRBV4-1 and TRBJ2-1; tentative D call: TRBD2 (6 bases). Per the germline V gene, CDR1 is MGHRA and CDR2 is YSYEKL. Trimming cost V 0 bases and J 8 bases, with 26 bases left between them. The CDR3 has 19 amino acids. The CDR3 sequence is CASSQDLSPWIATGDEQFF. CDR3 nucleotides: TGCGCCAGCAGCCAAGATCTGAGTCCGTGGATAGCGACGGGGGATGAGCAGTTCTTC.

The chain is built from TRBV21-1 and TRBJ1-2. TRBV21-1 is recorded as a pseudogene. The CDR3 length is 12 residues. As DNA, the CDR3 is TGTGCCAGCAGGGAGCCGGACCCTGGCTACACCTTC. It encodes CASREPDPGYTF.

J is TRBJ2-7 and V is TRBV2; D gene ambiguous. Looked up from germline, CDR1 is SNHLY and CDR2 is FYNNEI. There are 12 residues in the CDR3. V dropped 2 bases and J dropped 3 bases, with 5 bases sitting between them. CDR3 region: CASSEISYEQYF. The DNA for the CDR3 is TGTGCCAGCAGTGAAATCAGCTACGAGCAGTACTTC.